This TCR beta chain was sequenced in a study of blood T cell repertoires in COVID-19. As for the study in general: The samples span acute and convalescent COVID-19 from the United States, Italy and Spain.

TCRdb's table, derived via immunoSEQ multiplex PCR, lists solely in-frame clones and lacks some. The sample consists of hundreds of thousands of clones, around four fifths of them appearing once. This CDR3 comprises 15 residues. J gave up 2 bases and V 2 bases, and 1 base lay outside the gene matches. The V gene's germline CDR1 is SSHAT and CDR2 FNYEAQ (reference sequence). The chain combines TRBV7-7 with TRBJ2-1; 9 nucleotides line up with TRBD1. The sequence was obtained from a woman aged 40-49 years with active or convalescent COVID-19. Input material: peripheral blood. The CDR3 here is CASSLTGGTYNEQFF. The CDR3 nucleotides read TGTGCCAGCAGCTTAACAGGGGGCACCTACAATGAGCAGTTCTTC.